The T cell receptor beta chain described here comes from a study of early T cells in non-severe SARS-CoV-2 infection. Ten or more counts support this clonotype. Each single cDNA molecule received a unique molecular identifier. In TCRdb, the 5' RACE reads were re-called with MiXCR into one record per CDR3 protein. This table has tens of thousands of distinct CDR3 sequences, over 4.5% appearing once. Sequencing used whole blood. The sequence was collected from an adult who was a healthcare worker with PCR-confirmed SARS-CoV-2 infection or an uninfected control (not recorded which).

CDR3 nucleotides: TGCAGCGTTGAAGTCTCGGCGGGTTCACCCCTCCACTTT. Translation gives CSVEVSAGSPLHF. The V gene is TRBV29-1, the J gene TRBJ1-6; D call uncertain. Trimming removed 1 base at V and 9 bases at J, with 10 bases between. Germline-derived CDR1 and CDR2 are SQVTM and ANQGSEA. This CDR3 contains 13 residues.